Sequencing of this T cell receptor beta chain was carried out in a study of T cell clonotyping in hematopoietic cell transplantation (dated by TCRdb to about 2021). Regarding the study in general: In the study, 150 or so blood samples were gathered from 35 to 45 consecutive transplant recipients and their related donors. Recruitment of patients ran from September 2015 to early 2017, and follow-up continued until September 2020 or until death. Samples from about 5 patients were obtained at the onset of acute graft-versus-host disease and were compared with samples from patients in whom GVHD never developed. The investigation overall reported the following: Only a small fraction of recipient repertoires overlapped donor repertoires, with over 95% appearing de novo at the given depth. After transplant, TCR diversity in recipients dropped, and pathologically expanded clonotypes climbed progressively between day 30 and day 180. The sample size was limited, and because cells were not sorted, the contributions of CD4 and CD8 repertoires could not be separated. Inverse Simpson Index values from donors and from recipients before transplant predicted broader TCR repertoire diversity after transplant.

The immunoSEQ assay, a bias-controlled multiplex PCR using V- and J-specific primers, was used to amplify TCR beta CDR3 regions from genomic DNA. A second PCR step added a proprietary barcode and Illumina adapter sequences to the CDR3 amplicons. An Illumina MiSeq instrument was used to sequence the CDR3 libraries. On the authors' methods: Export and quality control were done with immunoSEQ Analyzer 3.0, while downstream analyses used R Bioconductor and Immunarch. Only productive rearrangements in the normalized downsampled data set were used to calculate repertoire metrics. In the normalized cohort, clonotypes with more than 5 templates were defined as pathologically expanded. The Inverse Simpson Index served as the measure of repertoire diversity. CMV-specificity analyses were carried out on the non-normalized data set to capture all clonotypes. TCRdb took this table from immuneACCESS and kept in-frame rearrangements with V and J called. Such tables lack part of the clones; where checked against another copy, unresolved V genes explain under half of the gap, and the rest is unexplained. V, J and clone size derive from that table, while D and trimming were established from the DNA sequence. A total of thousands of clones appear in this sample, 79% of them only once. 25% to 30% of the sample is taken by the ten largest.

With regard to this clone: Its antigen is not yet known. No base quality values were provided; no much bigger clone lies one nucleotide off.

Sample time point, as interpreted from the label and publication: recipient sample taken at acute GVHD onset. Recipient blood was collected about 28 days before transplant and at days 30, 100 and 180 after transplant. Nuclei Lysis Solution was used to extract genomic DNA from fresh or cryopreserved unfractionated peripheral blood mononuclear cells. This receptor was identified in a female patient aged 50-59 years who had an allogeneic stem cell transplant from an unrelated donor, so the T cells may come from the graft donor. Some clones in this sample may be carry-over from other donors' samples. The sample was peripheral blood mononuclear cells, taken at the time of graft-versus-host disease after allogeneic stem cell transplant.

CDR3 loop: CASKAYTYEQYF. The bases read TGTGCCAGCAAGGCGTATACCTACGAGCAGTACTTC. This chain is built from TRBV2 and TRBJ2-7, with no confidently assigned D gene. Trimming removed 7 bases from V and 2 bases from J, leaving 9 bases between the germline ends. CDR1 and CDR2 are drawn from the germline V gene: SNHLY, FYNNEI. Reading from cysteine to phenylalanine, the CDR3 counts 12 amino acids. Only the CDR3 DNA is retained, 36 bases long and in frame from the first base.